This T cell receptor (beta chain) was sequenced during a study of identical twins. Findings and caveats of the study: With abundant cord blood beta clonotypes, insertions were fewer; memory repertoires showed no such pattern.

This clonotype occurred a few times. The antigen remains unidentified. Template switching (which added a universal primer site) was used, and cDNA carried unique molecular identifiers. TCRdb analysed the 5' RACE reads with MiXCR anew, one entry per CDR3 protein. Of approximately 350,000 distinct CDR3 sequences in the sample, around an eighth were seen once. This sample also appeared in a second study, on yellow fever vaccine responses in identical twins. Per that paper: Twins' vaccine T cell response reportedly gave the appearance of partial convergence and partial personalization.

This sequence was found in a woman under 30 in good health. Sequencing was carried out using CD8+ T cells sorted from blood.

In DNA form, the CDR3 reads TGCAGTGCTAGAGTTCGGGACAGCTCCTACAATGAGCAGTTCTTC. It codes for CSARVRDSSYNEQFF. The genes are TRBV20-1 and TRBJ2-1, with 7 bases aligning to TRBD1. Trimming removed 1 base from V and 0 bases from J; junction bases left unmatched: 3. The CDR3 totals 15 residues. Looked up from germline, CDR1 is DFQATT and CDR2 is SNEGSKA (reference sequence).